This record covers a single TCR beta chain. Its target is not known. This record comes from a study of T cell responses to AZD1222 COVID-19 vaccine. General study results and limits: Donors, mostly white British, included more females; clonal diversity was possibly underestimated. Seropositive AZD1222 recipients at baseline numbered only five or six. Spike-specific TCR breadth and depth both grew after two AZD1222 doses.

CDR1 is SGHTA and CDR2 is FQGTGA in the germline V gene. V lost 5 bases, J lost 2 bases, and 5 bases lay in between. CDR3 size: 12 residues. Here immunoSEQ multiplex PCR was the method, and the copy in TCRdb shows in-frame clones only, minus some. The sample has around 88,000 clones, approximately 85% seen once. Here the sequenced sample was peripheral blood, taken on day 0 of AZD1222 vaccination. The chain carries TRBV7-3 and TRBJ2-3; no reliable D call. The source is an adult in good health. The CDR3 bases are TGTGCCAGCAGCCCCGACACAGATACGCAGTATTTT. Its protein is CASSPDTDTQYF.